The 23 T cell receptor beta chains below come from one sample, sequenced in a study of vaccination effects on CD4 cells after COVID-19. TCRdb's copy holds only in-frame clones and misses some; the assay was immunoSEQ multiplex PCR. The sample carries roughly 59,000 clones, roughly 78% recorded once. Expansion with viral peptide pools was applied to antigen-specific CD4+ T cells by the ViraFEST assay prior to sequencing. Cultured cells yielded isolated CD4+ T cells after about ten days. Participants got two doses of BNT162b2 or mRNA-1273 vaccine. These receptors have no identified antigens. Sequencing was performed on CD4+ T cells from PBMCs cultured with HCoV-OC43 spike peptides, taken after COVID-19 vaccination. Regarding subset: HCoV-OC43 spike overlapping peptide pool stimulation. All receptors come from a human donor who received a COVID-19 vaccine.

The V gene is TRBV19, the J gene TRBJ2-2; D is unresolved. The CDR3 consists of 13 residues. V gave up 3 bases and J gave up 8 bases, with 10 bases separating them. The germline V gene encodes CDR1 LNHDA and CDR2 SQIVND (reference sequence). The CDR3 sequence is CASSMEIAGELFF. In DNA, the CDR3 is TGTGCCAGTAGTATGGAGATTGCGGGGGAGCTGTTTTTT.

This clone was counted a single time. The V and J genes are TRBV5-5 and TRBJ2-3; weak D call: TRBD1 (5 bases). CDR1 and CDR2 (germline): SGHKS, YYEKEE (reference sequence). This CDR3 is built from 14 residues. Trimming left V 1 base short and J 4 bases short, with 10 bases between. As DNA, the CDR3 is TGTGCCAGCAGCTTGAGGACAATGGCAGATACGCAGTATTTT. Protein product: CASSLRTMADTQYF.

The gene calls are TRBV10-3 and TRBJ2-2; D not certain. Trimming left V 2 bases short and J 2 bases short, with 6 bases between. Germline assignment: CDR1 ENHRY and CDR2 SYGVKD. The CDR3 runs 14 residues. CDR3 in DNA: TGTGCCATCAGTGAGAGTGCTAACACCGGGGAGCTGTTTTTT. Amino acids: CAISESANTGELFF.

The chain couples TRBV5-8 to TRBJ1-6; TRBD1 agrees at 10 bases. The CDR3 sequence is 14 residues long. CDR1 is SGHTS, CDR2 YDEGEE, per germline. Unmatched junction bases numbered 4, after V lost 3 bases and J lost 10 bases. CDR3 sequence reads: CASSWDRGSSPLHF. The CDR3 DNA reads as TGTGCCAGCAGCTGGGACAGGGGTAGCTCACCCCTCCACTTT. Full variable domain (rest looked up from reference TRBV5-8 and TRBJ1-6): EAGVTQSPTHLIKTRGQQATLRCSPISGHTSVYWYQQALGLGLQFLLWYDEGEERNRGNFPPRFSGRQFPNYSSELNVNALELEDSALYLCASSWDRGSSPLHFGNGTRLTVT.

V is TRBV7-7 and J is TRBJ2-5; 7 bases are a match to TRBD1. The V gene's germline CDR1 is SSHAT and CDR2 FNYEAQ (reference sequence). The CDR3 sequence is 14 residues long. Trimming cost V 7 bases and J 1 base; bases outside gene matches: 6. CDR3 region: CASNQGTVQETQYF. In nucleotides, the CDR3 is TGTGCCAGCAACCAGGGGACAGTCCAAGAGACCCAGTACTTC.

This clone has only a few counts. The chain joins TRBV7-3 to TRBJ2-1; 9 bases match TRBD2. Germline V CDR1 and CDR2: SGHTA, FQGTGA. The CDR3 is 16 residues long. V was clipped by 4 bases and J by 4 bases; unmatched bases: 8. The CDR3 loop reads CASSSLGLAGYNEQFF. CDR3 bases: TGTGCCAGCAGCTCCCTCGGGCTAGCGGGGTACAATGAGCAGTTCTTC.

CDR3 amino acids: CAIIGQTLYGYTF. The DNA of the CDR3 is TGTGCCATTATCGGACAGACCCTATATGGCTACACCTTC. The chain recombines TRBV7-9 with TRBJ1-2; D may be TRBD1 (6 bases). V lost 10 bases and J 5 bases, leaving 17 bases between the germline ends. There are 13 residues in the CDR3. Germline loops: CDR1 SEHNR, CDR2 FQNEAQ (reference sequence).

This clone appeared a few times. The V call is TRBV4-1, the J call TRBJ1-1; D ambiguous. The germline V and J ends were trimmed by 11 bases and 2 bases, with 18 bases remaining between them. This CDR3 has 14 amino acids. Germline loops: CDR1 MGHRA, CDR2 YSYEKL. As DNA, the CDR3 is TGCGCCTCCCGGGTGGGTATTGGAAACACTGAAGCTTTCTTT. As protein: CASRVGIGNTEAFF.

This clone was observed once. The chain employs TRBV30 and TRBJ1-6, with 7 bases fitting TRBD1. With V trimmed by 1 base and J by 10 bases, 13 bases remained unmatched. The V gene's germline CDR1 is GTSNPN and CDR2 SVGIG (reference sequence). The CDR3 runs to 16 residues. The DNA for the CDR3 is TGTGCCTGGAGTGCTTTGACAGGGCGATTAGGATCACCCCTCCACTTT. Residues: CAWSALTGRLGSPLHF.

The chain links TRBV24-1 to TRBJ2-6; 7 bases line up with TRBD1. From germline, CDR1 is KGHDR and CDR2 SFDVKD. The CDR3 has 18 amino acids. V was clipped by 10 bases and J by 2 bases; unmatched bases: 16. CDR3: CATSNPPATGTGANVLTF. CDR3 bases: TGTGCCACTAGTAACCCCCCCGCGACAGGGACTGGGGCCAACGTCCTGACTTTC.

J is TRBJ2-5 and V is TRBV24-1; D may be TRBD2 (6 bases). This CDR3 has 15 amino acids. Trimming cost V 3 bases and J 1 base, with 11 bases left between them. Germline loops: CDR1 KGHDR, CDR2 SFDVKD. CDR3 nucleotide sequence: TGTGCCACCAGTGATGGAGGGACTGCCCAAGAGACCCAGTACTTC. Residues: CATSDGGTAQETQYF.

The V gene is TRBV24-1, the J gene TRBJ2-1, with 9 bases fitting TRBD1. This CDR3 region has 16 residues. J gave up 7 bases and V 1 base, and 7 bases lay outside the gene matches. Germline assignment: CDR1 KGHDR and CDR2 SFDVKD. The CDR3 sequence: CATSDLTPGTGNEQFF. CDR3 DNA sequence: TGTGCCACCAGTGATTTAACTCCGGGGACAGGGAATGAGCAGTTCTTC.

The chain joins TRBV7-2 to TRBJ1-2, with D maybe TRBD1 (6 bases). The V end lost 4 bases, the J end lost 6 bases, and 15 bases lay between the germline ends. The CDR3 runs to 14 residues. Germline assignment: CDR1 SGHTA and CDR2 FQGNSA. CDR3 bases: TGTGCCAGCAGCTCGCGAACAGGGACTCATGGCTACACCTTC. Amino acids: CASSSRTGTHGYTF.

The chain recombines TRBV6-2 or TRBV6-3 with TRBJ2-7; D ambiguous. Trimming removed 2 bases from V and 4 bases from J, with 9 bases in between. The germline gives CDR1 MNHEY, CDR2 SVGEGT. This CDR3 spans 13 amino acids. This CDR3 is CASSYLGRYEQYV. The CDR3 DNA sequence: TGTGCCAGCAGTTACCTCGGCAGATACGAGCAGTACGTC.

The CDR3 spells CASSRTGPYEQYV. The DNA of the CDR3 is TGTGCCAGCAGCCGGACAGGCCCATACGAGCAGTACGTC. This rearrangement joins TRBV5-4 to TRBJ2-7; the match to TRBD1 covers 7 bases. Germline V gene sequence: CDR1 SGHNT, CDR2 YYREEE (reference sequence). Germline trimming cut 4 bases from V and 4 bases from J; bases unmatched to any gene: 5. The CDR3 sequence is 13 residues long.

This sequence joins TRBV30 and TRBJ1-5; TRBD1 matches at 9 bases. CDR1 and CDR2 from the germline V gene are GTSNPN and SVGIG (reference sequence). The CDR3 consists of 14 residues. V lost 3 bases to trimming and J lost 7 bases; unmatched junction nucleotides: 7. In DNA form, the CDR3 reads TGTGCCTGGAGGCCACAGGGGGCAAACCAGCCCCAGCATTTT. This codes for CAWRPQGANQPQHF. Full variable domain (rest looked up from reference TRBV30 and TRBJ1-5): SQTIHQWPATLVQPVGSPLSLECTVEGTSNPNLYWYRQAAGRGLQLLFYSVGIGQISSEVPQNLSASRPQDRQFILSSKKLLLSDSGFYLCAWRPQGANQPQHFGDGTRLSIL.

This clone was seen more than once but under ten times. The chain has TRBV5-1 and TRBJ2-7, with D tentatively TRBD1 (5 bases). Germline V gives CDR1 SGHRS, CDR2 YFSETQ. Trimming shortened V by 7 bases and J by 1 base, and 6 bases separated the two germline ends. The CDR3 is made up of 11 amino acids. CDR3: CASDSSYEQYV. In DNA form, the CDR3 reads TGCGCCAGCGACAGTTCCTACGAGCAGTACGTC.

This clone appeared a few times. The chain uses TRBV5-4 and TRBJ1-6; D is perhaps TRBD1 (6 bases). The CDR3 sequence is 18 residues long. V was pared by 3 bases and J by 6 bases, with 22 bases between. Per germline, CDR1 SGHNT and CDR2 YYREEE (reference sequence). CDR3 bases: TGTGCCAGCAGCTCTGAAAGATCGTCAGACAGGCTTAATTCACCCCTCCACTTT. The encoded protein is CASSSERSSDRLNSPLHF. Based on the CDR3 plus reference TRBV5-4 and TRBJ1-6, the full variable domain is ETGVTQSPTHLIKTRGQQVTLRCSSQSGHNTVSWYQQALGQGPQFIFQYYREEENGRGNFPPRFSGLQFPNYSSELNVNALELDDSALYLCASSSERSSDRLNSPLHFGNGTRLTVT.

The chain is built from TRBV5-1 and TRBJ1-1; 9 bases are a match to TRBD1. In germline, CDR1 is SGHRS, CDR2 YFSETQ. Losses at the gene ends were 4 bases for V and 3 bases for J; bases not matched to a gene: 10. CDR3 length: 16 amino acids. The CDR3 region is CASSPRTGARDTEAFF. The CDR3 coding sequence is TGCGCCAGCAGCCCCAGGACAGGGGCGCGGGACACTGAAGCTTTCTTT.

The chain uses TRBV7-3 and TRBJ2-1, with TRBD2 identical over 11 bases. Germline V CDR1 and CDR2: SGHTA, FQGTGA. The CDR3 sequence is 15 residues long. The V segment lost 6 bases and the J segment 6 bases; nucleotides outside the gene matches: 7. CDR3 amino acids: CASSSTSGGLNEQFF. As DNA, the CDR3 is TGTGCCAGCAGTTCAACTAGCGGGGGTCTCAATGAGCAGTTCTTC.

The chain joins TRBV27 to TRBJ1-5, with a tentative D call TRBD1 (5 bases). Trimming pared 0 bases from V and 3 bases from J, leaving 15 bases between. Looked up from germline, CDR1 is MNHEY and CDR2 is SMNVEV (reference sequence). This CDR3 contains 17 residues. The CDR3 loop is CASSLSAGRGPNQPQHF. As DNA, the CDR3 is TGTGCCAGCAGTTTATCTGCTGGGAGGGGACCCAATCAGCCCCAGCATTTT.

The V and J genes are TRBV28 and TRBJ2-7, with D possibly matching TRBD2 (6 bases). Looked up from germline, CDR1 is MDHEN and CDR2 is SYDVKM. The V end lost 5 bases, the J end lost 4 bases, and 15 bases lay between the germline ends. CDR3 length: 14 residues. The CDR3 loop reads CASSRGGGLYEQYV. In DNA form, the CDR3 reads TGTGCCAGCAGTCGGGGTGGGGGGTTGTACGAGCAGTACGTC.

J is TRBJ1-1 and V is TRBV5-1, with 11 bases matching TRBD1. The CDR3 sequence is 16 residues long. V dropped 3 bases and J dropped 1; count of bases not matched to a gene: 5. Germline values: CDR1 SGHRS, CDR2 YFSETQ. CDR3 sequence: CASSWGQGGGNTEAFF. The DNA for the CDR3 is TGCGCCAGCAGCTGGGGACAGGGGGGAGGGAACACTGAAGCTTTCTTT. Complete variable domain (other parts from reference TRBV5-1 and TRBJ1-1): KAGVTQTPRYLIKTRGQQVTLSCSPISGHRSVSWYQQTPGQGLQFLFEYFSETQRNKGNFPGRFSGRQFSNSRSEMNVSTLELGDSALYLCASSWGQGGGNTEAFFGQGTRLTVV.